These 21 T cell receptor beta chains were all obtained from the same sample, sequenced in a study of CD8 T cells in Susac syndrome. Reverse transcription of roughly 0.45 to 1 ug RNA was carried out with random hexamers. TCRdb re-derived calls from the immunoSEQ multiplex PCR reads in MiXCR, one entry per CDR3 protein. Of approximately 110,000 distinct CDR3 sequences listed, around 96% are singletons. Sequencing used CD4+ T cells from PBMCs. These receptors all come from a human donor in good health.

V gene TRBV29-1 combines with J gene TRBJ2-5, with D unclear. V was cut by 8 bases and J by 2 bases, with 15 bases left in between. The CDR3 covers 13 residues. The germline V gene has CDR1 SQVTM and CDR2 ANQGSEA. In DNA form, the CDR3 reads TGCAGCACTCTCCGTGGGTGGCAAGAGACCCAGTACTTC. Its translation: CSTLRGWQETQYF.

V usage is TRBV12-3 or TRBV12-4 and J usage is TRBJ2-6; D is undetermined. Trimming left V 5 bases short and J 1 base short, with 6 bases between. The CDR3 sequence is 14 residues long. As DNA, the CDR3 is TGTGCCAGCAGTCCGCCGTCTGGGGCCAACGTCCTGACTTTC. As protein: CASSPPSGANVLTF.

The genes are TRBV11-2 and TRBJ1-5; D remains unclear. CDR3 size: 13 residues. The germline gives CDR1 SGHAT, CDR2 FQNNGV. Trimming shortened V by 0 bases and J by 3 bases, and 3 bases separated the two germline ends. CDR3 nucleotide sequence: TGTGCCAGCAGCTTAGAGTACAATCAGCCCCAGCATTTT. Protein sequence: CASSLEYNQPQHF.

This rearrangement joins TRBV5-4 to TRBJ1-3; 7 bases fit TRBD1. The CDR3 has 15 amino acids. The V gene end was trimmed by 0 bases and the J gene end by 4 bases; junction bases not matched to a gene: 4. CDR1 and CDR2 from the germline V gene are SGHNT and YYREEE (reference sequence). The CDR3 coding sequence is TGTGCCAGCAGCTTGGAGGGGGCATTCGGAAACACCATATATTTT. This encodes CASSLEGAFGNTIYF.

The rearrangement joins TRBV13 to TRBJ2-7; 7 nucleotides agree with TRBD1. V lost 3 bases and J lost 3; bases outside the gene matches: 5. The CDR3 runs 14 residues. Germline CDR1 and CDR2: PRHDT and FYEKMQ (reference sequence). CDR3 bases: TGTGCCAGCAGCTTGGACAGGCAATTCTACGAGCAGTACTTC. This encodes CASSLDRQFYEQYF.

The rearrangement uses TRBV15 and TRBJ1-1; D is ambiguous. V was trimmed by 6 bases and J by 6 bases, leaving 20 bases between them. The CDR3 extends over 15 amino acids. Germline-derived CDR1 and CDR2 are LNHNV and YYDKDF (reference sequence). In nucleotides, the CDR3 is TGTGCCACCAGTCCCAAGGCAGCAGTGGTGTCTGAAGCTTTCTTT. Protein sequence: CATSPKAAVVSEAFF. The whole variable domain, remainder taken from reference TRBV15 and TRBJ1-1, is DAMVIQNPRYQVTQFGKPVTLSCSQTLNHNVMYWYQQKSSQAPKLLFHYYDKDFNNEADTPDNFQSRRPNTSFCFLDIRSPGLGDTAMYLCATSPKAAVVSEAFFGQGTRLTVV.

The chain has TRBV15 and TRBJ1-1; D unresolved. Trimming pared 4 bases from V and 6 bases from J, leaving 12 bases between. CDR3 length: 13 amino acids. Per the germline V gene, CDR1 is LNHNV and CDR2 is YYDKDF (reference sequence). CDR3 sequence (DNA): TGTGCCACCAGCATCGGGGTGAGGCCTGAAGCTTTCTTT. Translating gives CATSIGVRPEAFF.

The genes are TRBV9 and TRBJ1-1; D call uncertain. CDR3 length equals 11 residues. Looked up from germline, CDR1 is SGDLS and CDR2 is YYNGEE. V lost 6 bases and J 6 bases, leaving 9 bases between the germline ends. The CDR3 loop is CASKKGSEAFF. The CDR3, as DNA: TGTGCCAGCAAGAAAGGGTCTGAAGCTTTCTTT.

The rearrangement links TRBV7-9 to TRBJ2-7, with TRBD2 matching 7 bases. CDR1 is SEHNR and CDR2 is FQNEAQ in the germline V gene (reference sequence). Trimming at V came to 2 bases and at J to 3 bases, leaving 4 bases not matched to a gene. The CDR3 spans 14 residues. In DNA, the CDR3 is TGTGCCAGCAGCTTAACCGGGACTAACTACGAGCAGTACTTC. Residues: CASSLTGTNYEQYF.

This chain uses TRBV19 with TRBJ2-1, with 9 nucleotides matching TRBD2. Losses at the gene ends were 1 base for V and 0 bases for J; bases not matched to a gene: 13. CDR1 and CDR2 from the germline V gene are LNHDA and SQIVND (reference sequence). The CDR3 consists of 20 residues. The CDR3 region is CASSIVAGVWDWGSYNEQFF. The CDR3 DNA reads TGTGCCAGTAGTATAGTAGCGGGAGTTTGGGACTGGGGCTCCTACAATGAGCAGTTCTTC. Using reference TRBV19 and TRBJ2-1 for the parts outside the CDR3, the full variable domain is DGGITQSPKYLFRKEGQNVTLSCEQNLNHDAMYWYRQDPGQGLRLIYYSQIVNDFQKGDIAEGYSVSREKKESFPLTVTSAQKNPTAFYLCASSIVAGVWDWGSYNEQFFGPGTRLTVL.

The chain uses TRBV4-1 and TRBJ2-3; 8 positions agree with TRBD1. J lost 4 bases, V lost 3 bases, and 9 bases had no gene match. The CDR3 totals 16 residues. Germline V gene data show CDR1 as MGHRA and CDR2 as YSYEKL. For the CDR3, the DNA is TGCGCCAGCAGCCAGCCCTTCCGGGACAGGTCAGATACGCAGTATTTT. Protein: CASSQPFRDRSDTQYF.

This clonotype was observed a handful of times. This chain joins TRBV4-1 and TRBJ2-1; TRBD2 aligns across 8 bases. In germline, CDR1 is MGHRA, CDR2 YSYEKL. This CDR3 has 18 amino acids. V was pared by 1 base and J by 13 bases, with 21 bases of the junction left unmatched. The CDR3 nucleotides are TGCGCCAGCAGCCAAGTTATCGGAAAGCGGGAGACTAGGCTCGAACAGTTCTTC. It codes for CASSQVIGKRETRLEQFF.

The chain uses TRBV2 and TRBJ2-7; TRBD2 aligns across 8 bases. CDR3 length: 14 amino acids. V trimming: 7 bases; J trimming: 5 bases; junction bases outside the gene matches: 10. In germline, CDR1 is SNHLY, CDR2 FYNNEI. The CDR3 DNA reads as TGTGCCAGCACCTATCTCGGGGGGGGCGACGAGCAGTACTTC. This gives the protein CASTYLGGGDEQYF.

V gene TRBV18 combines with J gene TRBJ1-2; TRBD1 is a possible D gene (6 bases). This CDR3 is 13 amino acids long. Trimming removed 2 bases at V and 5 bases at J, with 9 bases between. Germline-derived CDR1 and CDR2 are KGHSH and LQKENI. This CDR3 is CASSPAGVYGYTF. In DNA form, the CDR3 reads TGTGCCAGCTCACCAGCAGGGGTGTATGGCTACACCTTC. The full variable domain, its missing parts supplied by reference TRBV18 and TRBJ1-2, is NAGVMQNPRHLVRRRGQEARLRCSPMKGHSHVYWYRQLPEEGLKFMVYLQKENIIDESGMPKERFSAEFPKEGPSILRIQQVVRGDSAAYFCASSPAGVYGYTFGSGTRLTVV.

V is TRBV21-1 and J is TRBJ2-1; the table's D call, TRBD1, was not checked against the DNA. TRBV21-1 is a documented pseudogene. This CDR3 contains 17 residues. CDR3 loop: CASSKYPHFEGGGEQFF. Here the CDR3 DNA reads TGTGCCAGCAGCAAATACCCCCACTTCGAAGGGGGCGGTGAGCAGTTCTTC.

The chain uses TRBV20-1 and TRBJ2-1; D not certain. Between the trimmed V and J ends, which lost 3 bases and 0 bases, there was a span of 12 bases. The length of the CDR3 is 15 residues. Per the germline V gene, CDR1 is DFQATT and CDR2 is SNEGSKA (reference sequence). The CDR3, as DNA: TGCAGTGCTAGTTCCGGGCTAAGCTCCTACAATGAGCAGTTCTTC. Residues: CSASSGLSSYNEQFF.

The genes are TRBV4-1 and TRBJ1-1, with D perhaps TRBD1 (5 bases). The germline V gene encodes CDR1 MGHRA and CDR2 YSYEKL. V lost 3 bases to trimming and J lost 11 bases, with 19 bases between them. This CDR3 is 14 amino acids long. The CDR3 reads CASSHDRVDHGAFF. CDR3 in DNA: TGCGCCAGCAGCCACGACAGAGTGGACCATGGGGCTTTCTTT.

The gene calls are TRBV19 and TRBJ2-1; D not resolved. This CDR3 comprises 11 residues. Germline loops: CDR1 LNHDA, CDR2 SQIVND (reference sequence). Trimming left V 7 bases short and J 4 bases short, with 5 bases between. CDR3 bases: TGTGCCAGTACCGGTTACAATGAGCAGTTCTTC. It yields the protein CASTGYNEQFF.

CDR3 residues: CASSVGGLGGEETQYF. As DNA, the CDR3 is TGTGCCAGCAGCGTAGGGGGTTTGGGGGGGGAGGAGACCCAGTACTTC. The V gene is TRBV9, the J gene TRBJ2-5, with 7 bases fitting TRBD2. The CDR3 is 16 amino acids. Germline values: CDR1 SGDLS, CDR2 YYNGEE. J gave up 5 bases and V 0 bases, and 10 bases lay outside the gene matches.

The rearrangement links TRBV7-9 to TRBJ2-1; D not certain. Trimming took 5 bases from V and 2 from J, leaving 7 bases between them. Germline loops: CDR1 SEHNR, CDR2 FQNEAQ (reference sequence). The CDR3 sequence is 13 residues long. The CDR3 DNA is TGTGCCAGCAGCCGTCAGACCTACAATGAGCAGTTCTTC. It translates to CASSRQTYNEQFF.

The rearrangement joins TRBV5-1 to TRBJ2-7; 7 bases agree with TRBD1. The CDR3 runs 14 residues. V lost 2 bases, J lost 4 bases, and 6 bases stayed unmatched. From germline, CDR1 is SGHRS and CDR2 YFSETQ. The CDR3 DNA reads TGCGCCAGCAGCTTCTCGGGACAGAATTACGAGCAGTACTTC. It specifies CASSFSGQNYEQYF.